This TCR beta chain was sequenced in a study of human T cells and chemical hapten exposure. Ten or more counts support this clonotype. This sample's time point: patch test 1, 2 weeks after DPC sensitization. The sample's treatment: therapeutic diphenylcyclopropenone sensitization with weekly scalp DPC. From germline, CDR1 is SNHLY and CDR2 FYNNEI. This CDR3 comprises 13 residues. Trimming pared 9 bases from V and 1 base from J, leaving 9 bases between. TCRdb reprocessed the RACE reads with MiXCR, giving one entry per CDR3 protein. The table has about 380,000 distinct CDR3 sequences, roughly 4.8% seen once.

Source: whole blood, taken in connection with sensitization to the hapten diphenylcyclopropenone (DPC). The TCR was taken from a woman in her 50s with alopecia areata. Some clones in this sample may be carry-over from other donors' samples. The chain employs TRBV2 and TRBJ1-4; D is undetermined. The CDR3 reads CASKWRTNEKLFF. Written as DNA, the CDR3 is TGTGCCAGTAAATGGAGAACTAATGAAAAACTGTTTTTT. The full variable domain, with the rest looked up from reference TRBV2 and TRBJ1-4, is EPEVTQTPSHQVTQMGQEVILRCVPISNHLYFYWYRQILGQKVEFLVSFYNNEISEKSEIFDDQFSVERPDGSNFTLKIRSTKLEDSAMYFCASKWRTNEKLFFGSGTQLSVL.